The 27 T cell receptor beta chains reported below all come from one sample, sequenced in a study of T cell changes during pregnancy in multiple sclerosis. The repertoire was sequenced with immunoSEQ multiplex PCR; TCRdb's copy has only in-frame clones and lacks some. The sample has around 88,000 clones; around 94% are singletons. The sequences come from peripheral blood, collected in the first trimester of pregnancy. These receptor sequences come from a female donor with multiple sclerosis, enrolled in a pregnancy study.

This clone was detected only once. The rearrangement joins TRBV4-3 to TRBJ2-3; D is unresolved. The V and J ends lost 1 base and 4 bases respectively, with 9 bases between them. The CDR3 contains 14 residues. CDR1 LGHNA and CDR2 YSLEER come from the germline V gene. DNA of the CDR3: TGCGCCAGCAGCCAAGGTGTCGGTGCAGATACGCAGTATTTT. Amino acid sequence: CASSQGVGADTQYF.

V is TRBV5-1 and J is TRBJ2-7; 10 positions agree with TRBD1. The germline gives CDR1 SGHRS, CDR2 YFSETQ. Trimming removed 5 bases from V and 2 bases from J; junction bases left unmatched: 7. CDR3 size: 15 residues. The CDR3 DNA reads as TGCGCCAGCAGTCCCCCGGGACAGGGGACCTACGAGCAGTACTTC. Translating it yields CASSPPGQGTYEQYF.

V is TRBV6-1 and J is TRBJ1-1; 7 bases fit TRBD1. Unmatched junction bases numbered 7, after V lost 2 bases and J lost 4 bases. Germline values: CDR1 MNHNS, CDR2 SASEGT. The CDR3 sequence is 15 residues long. The CDR3 protein is CASSESPQGGTEAFF. CDR3 coding DNA: TGTGCCAGCAGTGAATCCCCCCAGGGGGGCACTGAAGCTTTCTTT.

This clone was detected only once. The chain couples TRBV29-1 to TRBJ2-2; D is unclear. This CDR3 is built from 11 residues. Trimming cost V 5 bases and J 5 bases, with 6 bases left between them. The germline CDR1 and CDR2 sequences are SQVTM and ANQGSEA. This CDR3 reads CSVLRTGELFF. The CDR3 coding sequence is TGCAGCGTTCTAAGAACCGGGGAGCTGTTTTTT.

The rearrangement uses TRBV5-6 and TRBJ1-5; D gene ambiguous. The germline CDR1 and CDR2 sequences are SGHDT and YYEEEE. Between the trimmed V and J ends, which lost 2 bases and 0 bases, there was a span of 9 bases. This CDR3 has 15 amino acids. The CDR3 protein is CASSFSGYSNQPQHF. CDR3 DNA: TGTGCCAGCAGCTTCTCGGGGTATAGCAATCAGCCCCAGCATTTT.

The CDR3 sequence: CAISGTVHSGNTIYF. CDR3 sequence (DNA): TGTGCCATCAGTGGGACAGTCCACTCTGGAAACACCATATATTTT. The V and J genes are TRBV10-3 and TRBJ1-3, with D perhaps matching TRBD1 (6 bases). In germline, CDR1 is ENHRY, CDR2 SYGVKD. This CDR3 is built from 15 residues. Trimming cost V 4 bases and J 0 bases, with 10 bases left between them.

This clone was picked up one time. The V call is TRBV6-1, the J call TRBJ1-3, with D unresolved. There are 14 residues in the CDR3. Trimming left V 3 bases short and J 0 bases short, with 6 bases between. Germline values: CDR1 MNHNS, CDR2 SASEGT. For the CDR3, the DNA is TGTGCCAGCAGTGACGGTTACTCTGGAAACACCATATATTTT. Its translation: CASSDGYSGNTIYF.

The rearrangement links TRBV5-1 to TRBJ2-2; TRBD1 is a possible D gene (6 bases). V dropped 3 bases and J dropped 2 bases, with 14 bases sitting between them. The CDR3 is 16 amino acids. Germline loops: CDR1 SGHRS, CDR2 YFSETQ. CDR3 sequence reads: CASSSPGQRNTGELFF. In DNA form, the CDR3 reads TGCGCCAGCAGCTCACCGGGACAAAGAAACACCGGGGAGCTGTTTTTT. The full variable domain, in which reference TRBV5-1 and TRBJ2-2 provide the parts outside the CDR3, is KAGVTQTPRYLIKTRGQQVTLSCSPISGHRSVSWYQQTPGQGLQFLFEYFSETQRNKGNFPGRFSGRQFSNSRSEMNVSTLELGDSALYLCASSSPGQRNTGELFFGEGSRLTVL.

The chain couples TRBV30 to TRBJ2-1, with 12 bases matching TRBD2. The CDR3 covers 18 residues. From germline, CDR1 is GTSNPN and CDR2 SVGIG (reference sequence). J lost 9 bases, V lost 0 bases, and 15 bases had no gene match. The CDR3 coding sequence is TGTGCCTGGAGTGTATGGGCAGGGCTAGCGGGAGGGCCCGGTGAGCAGTTCTTC. Translation gives CAWSVWAGLAGGPGEQFF.

V is TRBV11-2 and J is TRBJ1-1; D gene unclear. V shed 1 base and J shed 1 base, with 7 bases lying between them. The CDR3 runs to 14 residues. Germline lookup yields CDR1 SGHAT and CDR2 FQNNGV. CDR3 coding DNA: TGTGCCAGCAGCTTAGGTAGAGGGAACACTGAAGCTTTCTTT. Its protein product is CASSLGRGNTEAFF.

This chain connects TRBV6-5 to TRBJ2-2, with 9 positions matching TRBD1. V shed 0 bases and J 7 bases; nucleotides not matched to a gene: 3. The CDR3 consists of 15 residues. The germline CDR1 and CDR2 sequences are MNHEY and SVGAGI. DNA for the CDR3: TGTGCCAGCAGTTACTCTGGACAGGGGTACGGGGAGCTGTTTTTT. Its protein is CASSYSGQGYGELFF.

This chain links TRBV5-1 with TRBJ2-1, with 10 bases fitting TRBD2. Germline V CDR1 and CDR2: SGHRS, YFSETQ. The CDR3 runs 16 residues. Losses at the gene ends were 0 bases for V and 3 bases for J; bases not matched to a gene: 3. The CDR3 protein is CASSLVPSGSYNEQFF. The CDR3 DNA reads as TGCGCCAGCAGCTTGGTACCTAGCGGGAGCTACAATGAGCAGTTCTTC.

The CDR3 protein is CASSTTGSGEQYF. DNA of the CDR3: TGTGCCAGTAGTACCACAGGGAGCGGCGAGCAGTACTTC. The V gene is TRBV19, the J gene TRBJ2-7; TRBD1 might be the D (6 bases). This CDR3 has 13 residues. V lost 4 bases, J lost 6 bases, and 13 bases lay in between. Germline CDR1 reads LNHDA; CDR2 reads SQIVND (reference sequence).

The chain carries TRBV5-1 and TRBJ2-2, with TRBD2 matching 11 bases. The CDR3 is 16 amino acids. CDR1 and CDR2 from the germline V gene are SGHRS and YFSETQ. V dropped 4 bases and J dropped 2; count of bases not matched to a gene: 4. The CDR3: CASSPTSGANTGELFF. The CDR3 DNA sequence: TGCGCCAGCAGCCCGACTAGCGGGGCCAACACCGGGGAGCTGTTTTTT.

The chain recombines TRBV19 with TRBJ1-4; D gene uncertain. The germline gives CDR1 LNHDA, CDR2 SQIVND (reference sequence). The V gene lost 8 bases and the J gene lost 3 bases, with 13 bases spanning the gap. The CDR3 spans 14 residues. The DNA of the CDR3 is TGTGCCAGTCGTGGAGGCCAGCCTAATGAAAAACTGTTTTTT. This gives the protein CASRGGQPNEKLFF.

CDR3 DNA: TGTGCCAGCAGAATTCAGGGGGGTCAGCCCCAGCATTTT. This translates into CASRIQGGQPQHF. This chain connects TRBV28 to TRBJ1-5; 7 bases are a match to TRBD1. The CDR3 covers 13 residues. Germline CDR1 and CDR2: MDHEN and SYDVKM. Trimming at V came to 6 bases and at J to 6 bases, leaving 5 bases not matched to a gene. The full variable domain, with the rest looked up from reference TRBV28 and TRBJ1-5, is DVKVTQSSRYLVKRTGEKVFLECVQDMDHENMFWYRQDPGLGLRLIYFSYDVKMKEKGDIPEGYSVSREKKERFSLILESASTNQTSMYLCASRIQGGQPQHFGDGTRLSIL.

J is TRBJ1-5 and V is TRBV6-1; D unclear. Germline assignment: CDR1 MNHNS and CDR2 SASEGT. The V end was cut by 3 bases, the J end by 7 bases, with 10 bases between. There are 13 residues in the CDR3. CDR3 sequence reads: CASSDFSRQPQHF. In nucleotides, the CDR3 is TGTGCCAGCAGTGATTTCTCCCGGCAGCCCCAGCATTTT.

For the CDR3, the DNA is TGTGCCAGCAGCTTGGGGGGCGGCACTGAAGCTTTCTTT. It encodes CASSLGGGTEAFF. The chain uses TRBV5-4 and TRBJ1-1; possible D gene TRBD1, 5 bases. The CDR3 extends over 13 amino acids. The germline CDR1 and CDR2 sequences are SGHNT and YYREEE (reference sequence). Trimming stripped 0 bases from V and 4 bases from J, with 7 bases between. Together with reference TRBV5-4 and TRBJ1-1, the CDR3 gives the full variable domain: ETGVTQSPTHLIKTRGQQVTLRCSSQSGHNTVSWYQQALGQGPQFIFQYYREEENGRGNFPPRFSGLQFPNYSSELNVNALELDDSALYLCASSLGGGTEAFFGQGTRLTVV.

CDR3 coding DNA: TGTGCTAGTGCCCTCTTCCAGGGGCGTACCAAAGAGACCCAGTACTTC. This gives the protein CASALFQGRTKETQYF. V gene TRBV12-5 combines with J gene TRBJ2-5; D is possibly TRBD1 (6 bases). This CDR3 spans 16 amino acids. Germline-derived CDR1 and CDR2 are LGHNT and FRNRAP. V was cut by 7 bases and J by 3 bases, with 21 bases left in between.

This chain joins TRBV6-5 and TRBJ2-7, with TRBD1 matching 7 bases. The CDR3 runs to 13 residues. Trimming took 6 bases from V and 3 from J; bases not matched to a gene: 5. Germline CDR1 MNHEY, CDR2 SVGAGI. CDR3 nucleotides: TGTGCCAGCAGGCAGACAGGGCTCTACGAGCAGTACTTC. Protein sequence: CASRQTGLYEQYF.

CDR3: CASSRTQTSYEQYF. The CDR3 nucleotides are TGTGCCAGCAGTCGGACACAAACCTCCTACGAGCAGTACTTC. This chain links TRBV6-5 with TRBJ2-7, with D perhaps TRBD1 (5 bases). V was trimmed by 5 bases and J by 0 bases, leaving 11 bases between them. The CDR3 length is 14 residues. Per the germline V gene, CDR1 is MNHEY and CDR2 is SVGAGI.

The chain couples TRBV5-1 to TRBJ2-4, with D perhaps TRBD2 (6 bases). Trimming took 3 bases from V and 6 from J, leaving 19 bases between them. The CDR3 has 16 amino acids. Germline CDR1 and CDR2: SGHRS and YFSETQ. The CDR3 sequence: CASSSPRVNGRNIQYF. As DNA, the CDR3 is TGCGCCAGCAGCTCTCCCAGGGTCAACGGGAGAAACATTCAGTACTTC.

The V gene is TRBV27, the J gene TRBJ2-1, with TRBD2 as a possible D gene (5 bases). Germline V gene data show CDR1 as MNHEY and CDR2 as SMNVEV (reference sequence). The CDR3 contains 14 residues. V gave up 3 bases and J gave up 2 bases, with 8 bases separating them. The DNA of the CDR3 is TGTGCCAGCAGTTTGGTCGGGGCCTACAATGAGCAGTTCTTC. It specifies CASSLVGAYNEQFF.

This clone was detected once. The V call is TRBV18, the J call TRBJ2-5; 11 bases fit TRBD2. Germline values: CDR1 KGHSH, CDR2 LQKENI. The CDR3 consists of 17 residues. Unmatched junction bases numbered 9, after V lost 1 base and J lost 5 bases. DNA for the CDR3: TGTGCCAGCTCACCACTAACTAGCGGGAGCAACTTGGAGACCCAGTACTTC. This encodes CASSPLTSGSNLETQYF.

The chain is built from TRBV30 and TRBJ1-1; D is ambiguous. The CDR3 covers 16 residues. V lost 4 bases to trimming and J lost 11 bases, with 29 bases between them. Germline loops: CDR1 GTSNPN, CDR2 SVGIG (reference sequence). CDR3 DNA: TGTGCCTGGATATTTGACGAGCGTCCGGGGAGGTTGGGGGCTTTCTTT. Its protein product is CAWIFDERPGRLGAFF.

The chain employs TRBV28 and TRBJ2-7; TRBD2 matches 8 bases. Germline V gene sequence: CDR1 MDHEN, CDR2 SYDVKM. V shed 3 bases and J 7 bases; nucleotides not matched to a gene: 8. This CDR3 is 14 amino acids long. The CDR3 region is CASSLDGRAGEQYF. The CDR3, as DNA: TGTGCCAGCAGTTTGGACGGGAGGGCCGGGGAGCAGTACTTC.

V usage is TRBV15 and J usage is TRBJ1-1, with 7 bases that match TRBD1. The CDR3 covers 16 residues. The germline gives CDR1 LNHNV, CDR2 YYDKDF (reference sequence). Trimming at V came to 0 bases and at J to 3 bases, leaving 7 bases not matched to a gene. Here the CDR3 reads CATSRDVDREHTEAFF. The DNA for the CDR3 is TGTGCCACCAGCAGAGATGTAGACAGGGAGCACACTGAAGCTTTCTTT. The whole variable domain, remainder taken from reference TRBV15 and TRBJ1-1, is DAMVIQNPRYQVTQFGKPVTLSCSQTLNHNVMYWYQQKSSQAPKLLFHYYDKDFNNEADTPDNFQSRRPNTSFCFLDIRSPGLGDTAMYLCATSRDVDREHTEAFFGQGTRLTVV.